This passage covers 2 T cell receptor beta chains from one sample sequenced in a study of T cell changes during pregnancy in multiple sclerosis (dated by TCRdb to between 2019 and 2020). Libraries were made using the immunoSEQ multiplex PCR assay. TCRdb mirrors the immuneACCESS table, restricted to in-frame sequences. Some clones are absent from its copies; in checked studies, under half trace to an unresolved V gene, and the reason for the others is unknown. The sample table records some 28,000 clones; approximately 90% of these occur just once. The ten largest clones take up about 0.76% of the sample. The material sequenced was CD4+ T cells from peripheral blood mononuclear cells, taken in the first trimester of pregnancy. These receptors all come from a female donor with multiple sclerosis, enrolled in a pregnancy study.

The CDR3 loop reads CASSKGLAGGNEQFF. The CDR3 region has the DNA TGTGCCAGCAGTAAAGGACTAGCGGGGGGCAATGAGCAGTTCTTC. The V call is TRBV9, the J call TRBJ2-1; 14 bases line up with TRBD2. Germline V gene data show CDR1 as SGDLS and CDR2 as YYNGEE. CDR3 length: 15 amino acids. With V trimmed by 5 bases and J by 6 bases, 4 bases remained unmatched.

V gene TRBV9 combines with J gene TRBJ2-3; possible D gene TRBD2, 6 bases. The CDR3 loop spans 15 amino acids. Per germline, CDR1 SGDLS and CDR2 YYNGEE. V dropped 3 bases and J dropped 2 bases, with 13 bases sitting between them. CDR3 in amino acids: CASSARDFHTDTQYF. DNA of the CDR3: TGTGCCAGCAGCGCCCGGGACTTCCACACAGATACGCAGTATTTT.